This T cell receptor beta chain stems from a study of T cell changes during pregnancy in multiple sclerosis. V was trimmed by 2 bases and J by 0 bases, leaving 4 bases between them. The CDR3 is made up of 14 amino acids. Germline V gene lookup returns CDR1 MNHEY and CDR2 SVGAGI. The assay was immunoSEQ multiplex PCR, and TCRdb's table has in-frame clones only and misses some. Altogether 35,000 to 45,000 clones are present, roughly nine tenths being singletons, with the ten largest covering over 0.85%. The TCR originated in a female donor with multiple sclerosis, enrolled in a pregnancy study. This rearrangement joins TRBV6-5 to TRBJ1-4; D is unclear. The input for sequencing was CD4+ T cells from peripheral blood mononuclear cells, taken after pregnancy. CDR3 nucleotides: TGTGCCAGCAGTTACCATTCAACTAATGAAAAACTGTTTTTT. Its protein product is CASSYHSTNEKLFF.